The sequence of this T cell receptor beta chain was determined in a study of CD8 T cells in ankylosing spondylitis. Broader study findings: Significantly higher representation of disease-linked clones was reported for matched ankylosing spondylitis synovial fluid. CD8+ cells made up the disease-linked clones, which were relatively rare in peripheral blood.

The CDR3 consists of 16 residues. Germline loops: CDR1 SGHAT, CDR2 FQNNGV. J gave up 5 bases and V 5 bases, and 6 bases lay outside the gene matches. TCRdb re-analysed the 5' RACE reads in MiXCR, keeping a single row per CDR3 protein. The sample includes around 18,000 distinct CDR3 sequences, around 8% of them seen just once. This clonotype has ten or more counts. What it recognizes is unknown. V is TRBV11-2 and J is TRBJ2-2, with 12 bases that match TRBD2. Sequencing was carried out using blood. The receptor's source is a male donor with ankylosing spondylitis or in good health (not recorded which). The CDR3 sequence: CASSPRTSGITGELFF. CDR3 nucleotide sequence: TGTGCCAGCAGCCCCCGGACTAGCGGGATTACCGGGGAGCTGTTTTTT.